This TCR beta chain originates from a study of a mutant IDH1 vaccine in newly diagnosed glioma. About the study: Of the patients given treatment, approximately 60% were male and about 38% were female, and a mean age of roughly 40 years was recorded.

General study points: Immune responses induced by vaccination arose in approximately 93% of the patients.

The data were produced by immunoSEQ multiplex PCR, yet TCRdb's version contains in-frame clones alone and is incomplete. The repertoire holds 100,000 to 150,000 clones, around 80% seen once, with about 5.5% in the top ten. Time point denoted: week 11, during vaccination. Vaccine doses each comprised 300 ug of mutant IDH1 20-mer peptide, with topical imiquimod. The donor cohort comprised cases of new WHO grade 3 or 4 IDH1-mutant, ATRX-lost astrocytoma. On this clone: What it recognizes is unknown.

The material sequenced was PBMCs, taken from a glioma patient whose treatment included an IDH1 peptide vaccine. This TCR derives from a man aged 35-49 years with glioma.

DNA of the CDR3: TGTGCCAGCAGCCTGCCGGGAATTTACGAGCAGTACTTC. Protein: CASSLPGIYEQYF. The chain joins TRBV7-2 to TRBJ2-7; D is possibly TRBD2 (5 bases). This CDR3 has 13 residues. The germline V gene encodes CDR1 SGHTA and CDR2 FQGNSA. V was trimmed by 5 bases and J by 4 bases, leaving 12 bases between them. Variable domain in full (rest from reference TRBV7-2 and TRBJ2-7): GAGVSQSPSNKVTEKGKDVELRCDPISGHTALYWYRQSLGQGLEFLIYFQGNSAPDKSGLPSDRFSAERTGGSVSTLTIQRTQQEDSAVYLCASSLPGIYEQYFGPGTRLTVT.